This TCR beta chain emerged from a study of T cell clonotyping in hematopoietic cell transplantation. The study's findings and limits: After transplant, recipient diversity fell while pathologically expanded clonotypes grew through day 180.

Sequencing used immunoSEQ multiplex PCR; TCRdb keeps in-frame clones, though not all of them. The table lists approximately 20,000 clones, around 80% of them singletons. This clone is categorized as medium-sized. As yet, its antigen is unknown. Germline V lookup: CDR1 SGDLS, CDR2 YYNGEE. The CDR3 covers 16 residues. Between the trimmed V and J ends, which lost 4 bases and 0 bases, there was a span of 14 bases. Specimen: peripheral blood mononuclear cells. The chain has TRBV9 and TRBJ1-5; the D gene is possibly TRBD1 (6 bases). The receptor comes from a man aged 60-69 years in good health. Some clones in this sample may be carry-over from other donors' samples. The CDR3 loop is CASSPGETYSNQPQHF. CDR3 sequence (DNA): TGTGCCAGCAGCCCAGGGGAGACATATAGCAATCAGCCCCAGCATTTT.